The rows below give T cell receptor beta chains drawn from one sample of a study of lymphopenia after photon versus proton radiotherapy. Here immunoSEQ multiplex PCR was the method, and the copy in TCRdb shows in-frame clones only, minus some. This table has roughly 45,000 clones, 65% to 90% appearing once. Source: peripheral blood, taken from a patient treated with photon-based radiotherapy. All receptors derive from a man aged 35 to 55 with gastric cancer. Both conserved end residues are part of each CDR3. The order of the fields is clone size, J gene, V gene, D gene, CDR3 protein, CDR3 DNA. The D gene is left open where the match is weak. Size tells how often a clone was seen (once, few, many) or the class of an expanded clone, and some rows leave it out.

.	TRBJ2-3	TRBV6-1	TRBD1	CASSPGQGRDTQYF	TGTGCCAGCAGTCCCGGACAGGGAAGAGATACGCAGTATTTT
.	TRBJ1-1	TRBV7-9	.	CASSLRGRWGSRDTEAFF	TGTGCCAGCAGCTTAAGGGGTCGGTGGGGGTCTCGGGACACTGAAGCTTTCTTT
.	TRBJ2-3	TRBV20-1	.	CSARGVDTQYF	TGCAGTGCTAGAGGGGTAGATACGCAGTATTTT
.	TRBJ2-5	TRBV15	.	CATSPRPNPGETQYF	TGTGCCACCAGCCCACGACCGAATCCGGGAGAGACCCAGTACTTC
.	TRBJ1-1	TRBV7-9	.	CASSSSGTSFGAFF	TGTGCCAGCAGCTCATCGGGGACCTCTTTTGGGGCTTTCTTT
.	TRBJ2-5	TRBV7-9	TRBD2	CASSPTSGGSETQYF	TGTGCCAGCAGCCCTACTAGCGGGGGGAGTGAGACCCAGTACTTC
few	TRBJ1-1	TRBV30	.	CAWIPTRGGTEAFF	TGTGCCTGGATCCCAACGAGAGGGGGAACTGAAGCTTTCTTT
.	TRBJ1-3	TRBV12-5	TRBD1	CASGPGGENTIYF	TGTGCTAGTGGGCCAGGGGGGGAAAACACCATATATTTT
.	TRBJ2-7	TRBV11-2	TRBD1	CASSTGTGKYF	TGTGCCAGCAGCACCGGGACAGGAAAGTACTTC
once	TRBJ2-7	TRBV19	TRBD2	CASSTPPGGEQYF	TGTGCCAGTAGTACCCCCCCGGGGGGCGAGCAGTACTTC
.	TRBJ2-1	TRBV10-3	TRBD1	CAISEGTGYNEQFF	TGTGCCATCAGTGAAGGGACAGGGTACAATGAGCAGTTCTTC
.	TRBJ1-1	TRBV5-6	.	CASSLGPGHYTEAFF	TGTGCCAGCAGCTTGGGCCCGGGACACTACACTGAAGCTTTCTTT
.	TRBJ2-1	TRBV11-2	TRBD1	CASSLDWIGQGSSYNEQFF	TGTGCCAGCAGCTTAGATTGGATCGGACAGGGGAGCTCCTACAATGAGCAGTTCTTC
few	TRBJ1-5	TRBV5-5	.	CASSLDGNQPQHF	TGTGCCAGCAGCCTAGACGGCAATCAGCCCCAGCATTTT
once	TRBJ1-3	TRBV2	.	CASSARSAHSGNTIYF	TGTGCCAGCAGTGCGAGGTCAGCTCATTCTGGAAACACCATATATTTT
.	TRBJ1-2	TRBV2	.	CASSAGGGYTF	TGTGCCAGCAGTGCGGGGGGAGGCTACACCTTC
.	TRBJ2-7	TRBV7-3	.	CASSVGRAPYEQYF	TGTGCCAGCAGCGTCGGACGGGCACCCTACGAGCAGTACTTC
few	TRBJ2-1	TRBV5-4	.	CASSSDSGLAFF	TGTGCCAGCAGCTCAGACTCGGGGTTGGCGTTCTTC
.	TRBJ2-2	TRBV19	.	CASSPVSGFRELFF	TGTGCCAGTAGCCCCGTCTCAGGGTTCCGGGAGCTGTTTTTT
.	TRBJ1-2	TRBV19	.	CASSIDSYYGYTF	TGTGCCAGTAGTATCGACAGCTACTATGGCTACACCTTC
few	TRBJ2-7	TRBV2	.	CASSEIGFYEQYF	TGTGCCAGCAGTGAAATCGGGTTCTACGAGCAGTACTTC
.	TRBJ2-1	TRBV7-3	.	CASSTGPLYDEQFF	TGTGCCAGCAGCACCGGGCCCCTTTACGATGAGCAGTTCTTC
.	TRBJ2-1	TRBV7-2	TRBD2	CASSLLAGVNEQFF	TGTGCCAGCAGCTTATTGGCGGGGGTAAATGAGCAGTTCTTC
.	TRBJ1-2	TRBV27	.	CASSPLYYQTNYGYTF	TGTGCCAGCAGTCCTCTGTATTATCAGACGAACTATGGCTACACCTTC
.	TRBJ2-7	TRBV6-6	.	CASSYSGRAYEQYF	TGTGCCAGCAGTTACTCGGGCAGGGCCTACGAGCAGTACTTC
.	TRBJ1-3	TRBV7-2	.	CASRRNSGNGNTIYF	TGTGCCAGCAGGCGAAATTCAGGGAACGGAAACACCATATATTTT
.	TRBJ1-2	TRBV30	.	CAWSVGRSYGYTF	TGTGCCTGGAGTGTAGGTAGATCCTATGGCTACACCTTC
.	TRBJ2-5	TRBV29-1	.	CSVEDPRPRGETQYF	TGCAGCGTTGAAGACCCGAGACCGAGGGGAGAGACCCAGTACTTC
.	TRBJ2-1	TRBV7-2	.	CASSRQVDEQFF	TGTGCCAGCAGCCGCCAGGTGGATGAGCAGTTCTTC
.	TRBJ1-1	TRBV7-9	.	CASSGNTEAFF	TGTGCCAGCAGCGGGAACACTGAAGCTTTCTTT
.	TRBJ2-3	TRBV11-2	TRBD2	CASSSSGGAADTQYF	TGTGCCAGCAGCTCTAGCGGGGGGGCTGCAGATACGCAGTATTTT
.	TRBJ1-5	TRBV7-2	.	CASSPGGKQPQHF	TGTGCCAGCAGCCCTGGCGGTAAACAGCCCCAGCATTTT
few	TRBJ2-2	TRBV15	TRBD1	CATSRGDREGSGELFF	TGTGCCACCAGCAGGGGGGACAGGGAAGGGAGCGGGGAGCTGTTTTTT
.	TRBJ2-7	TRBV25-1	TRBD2	CASREAGSSYEQYF	TGTGCCAGCAGGGAAGCGGGGAGCTCCTACGAGCAGTACTTC
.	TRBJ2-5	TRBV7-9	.	CASSLTGWQETQYF	TGTGCCAGCAGCTTAACAGGGTGGCAAGAGACCCAGTACTTC
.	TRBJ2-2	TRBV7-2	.	CASSPRLGSGELFF	TGTGCCAGCAGCCCCCGCTTAGGGTCCGGGGAGCTGTTTTTT
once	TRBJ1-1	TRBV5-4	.	CALAGWGGTPEAFF	TGTGCCTTAGCTGGGTGGGGGGGGACCCCTGAAGCTTTCTTT
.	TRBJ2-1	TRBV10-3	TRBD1	CATRGSYNEQFF	TGTGCCACCAGGGGGTCCTACAATGAGCAGTTCTTC
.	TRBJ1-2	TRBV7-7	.	CASSLGTAYTF	TGTGCCAGCAGCTTAGGGACAGCCTACACCTTC
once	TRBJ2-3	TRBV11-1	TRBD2	CASSLGWTSGGTDTQYF	TGTGCCAGCAGCTTAGGATGGACTAGCGGGGGCACAGATACGCAGTATTTT
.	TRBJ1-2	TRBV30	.	CAWTRLSAGYTF	TGTGCCTGGACCCGCCTGAGTGCGGGATACACCTTC
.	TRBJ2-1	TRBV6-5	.	CASRYNQEQFF	TGTGCCAGCAGGTACAATCAAGAGCAGTTCTTC
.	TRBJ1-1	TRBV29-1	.	CSADAREGTEAFF	TGCAGCGCCGACGCCAGGGAAGGCACTGAAGCTTTCTTT
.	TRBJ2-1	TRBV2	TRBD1	CASSEDRGRFGEQFF	TGTGCCAGCAGTGAAGACAGGGGTAGATTCGGTGAGCAGTTCTTC
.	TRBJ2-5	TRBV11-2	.	CASSLGLYTEETQYF	TGTGCCAGCAGCTTAGGCCTCTACACCGAAGAGACCCAGTACTTC
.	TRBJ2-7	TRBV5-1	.	CASSLTGPSYEQYF	TGCGCCAGCAGCTTAACGGGACCCTCCTACGAGCAGTACTTC
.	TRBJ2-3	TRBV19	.	CASSIGAGASTDTQYF	TGTGCCAGTAGTATAGGGGCGGGGGCTAGCACAGATACGCAGTATTTT
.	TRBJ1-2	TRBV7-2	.	CASSLAHDQGPGYTF	TGTGCCAGCAGCTTAGCCCATGATCAGGGGCCCGGCTACACCTTC
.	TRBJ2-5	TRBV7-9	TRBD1	CASSFGQGRWETQYF	TGTGCCAGCAGCTTCGGACAGGGTCGGTGGGAGACCCAGTACTTC
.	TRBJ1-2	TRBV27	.	CASSPRQDPVTNYGYTF	TGTGCCAGCAGTCCCCGACAGGATCCCGTTACTAACTATGGCTACACCTTC
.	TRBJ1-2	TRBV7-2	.	CASSLSQSPYYGYTF	TGTGCCAGCAGCTTGTCACAGAGCCCTTACTATGGCTACACCTTC
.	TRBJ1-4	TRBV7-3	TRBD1	CASSLRGDRGNEKLFF	TGTGCCAGCAGCTTAAGAGGGGACAGGGGGAATGAAAAACTGTTTTTT